The 22 T cell receptor beta chains below come from one sample, sequenced in a study of T cell responses to AZD1222 COVID-19 vaccine. Method: immunoSEQ multiplex PCR; TCRdb's copy keeps in-frame clones and lacks some. The sample lists 95,000 to 100,000 clones; around 87% were seen once. Sequencing used peripheral blood, obtained 28 days after the second AZD1222 dose. The receptors derive from an adult who received the AZD1222 COVID-19 vaccine.

The chain has TRBV19 and TRBJ1-5; D perhaps matches TRBD1 (5 bases). V was clipped by 5 bases and J by 10 bases, with 12 bases between them. CDR1 LNHDA and CDR2 SQIVND come from the germline V gene (reference sequence). The CDR3 extends over 12 amino acids. The CDR3 coding sequence is TGTGCCAGTAGTCCAGACAGAGGCCCCCAGCATTTT. Residues: CASSPDRGPQHF.

The chain carries TRBV14 and TRBJ2-2, with 7 bases aligning to TRBD1. The trim removed 3 bases at V and 4 bases at J, leaving 8 bases unmatched. The germline V gene encodes CDR1 SGHDN and CDR2 FVKESK. This CDR3 comprises 16 residues. CDR3: CASSQTGPWATGELFF. The CDR3 DNA is TGTGCCAGCAGCCAGACAGGGCCCTGGGCCACCGGGGAGCTGTTTTTT.

This clone appeared once. J is TRBJ2-2 and V is TRBV9, with D tentatively TRBD2 (5 bases). The length of the CDR3 is 16 residues. Trimming removed 4 bases at V and 7 bases at J, with 20 bases between. CDR1 and CDR2 (germline): SGDLS, YYNGEE. The CDR3 here is CASSLTAGGRDGELFF. Here the CDR3 DNA reads TGTGCCAGCAGCCTCACGGCGGGTGGGCGAGACGGGGAGCTGTTTTTT. The complete variable domain, with remaining parts taken from reference TRBV9 and TRBJ2-2, reads DSGVTQTPKHLITATGQRVTLRCSPRSGDLSVYWYQQSLDQGLQFLIQYYNGEERAKGNILERFSAQQFPDLHSELNLSSLELGDSALYFCASSLTAGGRDGELFFGEGSRLTVL.

The chain uses TRBV6-5 and TRBJ1-1; 8 nucleotides match TRBD1. There are 13 residues in the CDR3. Losses at the gene ends were 6 bases for V and 5 bases for J; bases not matched to a gene: 5. Per germline, CDR1 MNHEY and CDR2 SVGAGI. The CDR3 sequence: CASRGTGRTEAFF. The CDR3 region has the DNA TGTGCCAGCAGAGGGACAGGCCGTACTGAAGCTTTCTTT.

This clone came up a few times. V is TRBV5-1 and J is TRBJ1-6; D uncertain. Trimming cost V 3 bases and J 7 bases, with 8 bases left between them. CDR1 and CDR2 from the germline V gene are SGHRS and YFSETQ. The CDR3 spans 13 residues. CDR3 nucleotides: TGCGCCAGCAGCTCTGGCATGAATTCACCCCTCCACTTT. Translated: CASSSGMNSPLHF.

This clone was seen only a few times. V usage is TRBV11-2 and J usage is TRBJ1-3; no clear D gene. CDR3 length: 16 residues. Germline lookup yields CDR1 SGHAT and CDR2 FQNNGV. V was pared by 4 bases and J by 0 bases, with 13 bases between. The CDR3 protein is CASSWEGRFSGNTIYF. Written as DNA, the CDR3 is TGTGCCAGCAGCTGGGAAGGACGGTTCTCTGGAAACACCATATATTTT.

The rearrangement uses TRBV5-1 and TRBJ1-1; D is unclear. Germline CDR1 reads SGHRS; CDR2 reads YFSETQ. Trimming removed 0 bases at V and 5 bases at J, with 8 bases between. This CDR3 region has 13 residues. The CDR3 protein is CASSLALGTEAFF. In nucleotides, the CDR3 is TGCGCCAGCAGCTTGGCCCTGGGGACTGAAGCTTTCTTT. The full variable domain, its missing parts supplied by reference TRBV5-1 and TRBJ1-1, is KAGVTQTPRYLIKTRGQQVTLSCSPISGHRSVSWYQQTPGQGLQFLFEYFSETQRNKGNFPGRFSGRQFSNSRSEMNVSTLELGDSALYLCASSLALGTEAFFGQGTRLTVV.

The chain employs TRBV9 and TRBJ1-2, with 8 bases fitting TRBD1. Looked up from germline, CDR1 is SGDLS and CDR2 is YYNGEE. Trimming cost V 3 bases and J 0 bases; bases outside gene matches: 4. CDR3 length equals 15 residues. The CDR3 DNA reads as TGTGCCAGCAGCGGCGACAGGGGAGCTAACTATGGCTACACCTTC. It specifies CASSGDRGANYGYTF.

The V call is TRBV30, the J call TRBJ1-3; D is ambiguous. The CDR3 sequence is 10 residues long. In germline, CDR1 is GTSNPN, CDR2 SVGIG (reference sequence). Between the trimmed V and J ends, which lost 2 bases and 9 bases, there was a span of 5 bases. The CDR3 here is CAWSSGTIYF. CDR3 coding DNA: TGTGCCTGGAGTTCAGGCACCATATATTTT.

The CDR3 reads CASSARTFGEQFF. In DNA form, the CDR3 reads TGTGCCAGTAGTGCCAGGACGTTTGGCGAGCAGTTCTTC. This rearrangement joins TRBV19 to TRBJ2-1; no clear D. Germline CDR1 reads LNHDA; CDR2 reads SQIVND (reference sequence). Trimming left V 5 bases short and J 10 bases short, with 15 bases between. This CDR3 spans 13 amino acids. The complete variable domain, with remaining parts taken from reference TRBV19 and TRBJ2-1, reads DGGITQSPKYLFRKEGQNVTLSCEQNLNHDAMYWYRQDPGQGLRLIYYSQIVNDFQKGDIAEGYSVSREKKESFPLTVTSAQKNPTAFYLCASSARTFGEQFFGPGTRLTVL.

A single count supports this clone. The chain joins TRBV3-1 (or the pseudogene TRBV3-2) to TRBJ2-3; a weak D match, TRBD2 (6 bases). V lost 8 bases to trimming and J lost 0 bases, with 9 bases between them. There are 13 residues in the CDR3. Germline loops: CDR1 LGHDT, CDR2 YNNKEL (reference sequence). DNA of the CDR3: TGTGCCAGCCGGGACTGGAGCACAGATACGCAGTATTTT. Its translation: CASRDWSTDTQYF.

This clone was seen once. J is TRBJ2-2 and V is TRBV3-1 (or the pseudogene TRBV3-2); the match to TRBD1 covers 8 bases. Germline V gene sequence: CDR1 LGHDT, CDR2 YNNKEL (reference sequence). The CDR3 spans 14 residues. With 1 base clipped from V and 9 bases from J, the junction kept 4 bases outside the gene matches. This CDR3 is CASSQVQGARELFF. DNA for the CDR3: TGTGCCAGCAGCCAAGTGCAGGGGGCACGGGAGCTGTTTTTT.

The chain carries TRBV5-1 and TRBJ1-1, with 9 bases lining up with TRBD1. The V and J ends lost 4 bases and 5 bases, in that order; junction bases with no gene match: 9. The CDR3 covers 15 residues. Germline CDR1 and CDR2: SGHRS and YFSETQ. CDR3 amino acids: CASSRIQGAGTEAFF. CDR3 DNA sequence: TGCGCCAGCAGCAGAATACAGGGGGCTGGTACTGAAGCTTTCTTT.

V is TRBV6-1 and J is TRBJ1-5, with D possibly being TRBD1 (6 bases). The CDR3 totals 15 residues. Trimming took 3 bases from V and 2 from J, leaving 11 bases between them. Germline V lookup: CDR1 MNHNS, CDR2 SASEGT. The CDR3 is CASSDRGARNQPQHF. The CDR3, as DNA: TGTGCCAGCAGTGACCGGGGGGCGCGCAATCAGCCCCAGCATTTT.

This clone appeared a few times. This chain connects TRBV19 to TRBJ2-3; the match to TRBD1 covers 8 bases. The CDR3 runs to 15 residues. V shed 1 base and J 4 bases; nucleotides not matched to a gene: 4. Germline lookup yields CDR1 LNHDA and CDR2 SQIVND (reference sequence). The CDR3 nucleotides read TGTGCCAGTAGTATAGTCGGACAGGGAGCAGATACGCAGTATTTT. The encoded protein is CASSIVGQGADTQYF.

This chain links TRBV15 with TRBJ1-2; 8 nucleotides match TRBD1. Germline-derived CDR1 and CDR2 are LNHNV and YYDKDF (reference sequence). This CDR3 spans 15 amino acids. Trimming removed 1 base from V and 2 bases from J; junction bases left unmatched: 3. For the CDR3, the DNA is TGTGCCACCAGCAGAGGGGACAGGCTAAACTATGGCTACACCTTC. Protein: CATSRGDRLNYGYTF.

The rearrangement uses TRBV9 and TRBJ2-6; no clear D gene. Trimming cost V 4 bases and J 4 bases, with 6 bases left between them. Germline CDR1 and CDR2: SGDLS and YYNGEE. This CDR3 has 13 amino acids. The CDR3 loop reads CASSNIGANVLTF. CDR3 coding DNA: TGTGCCAGCAGCAACATAGGGGCCAACGTCCTGACTTTC.

This clone was detected only once. The DNA of the CDR3 is TGCGCCAGCAGCCAAGAGGCAGGTCTCCTTAATCAGCCCCAGCATTTT. It is translated as CASSQEAGLLNQPQHF. V usage is TRBV4-1 and J usage is TRBJ1-5; D unclear. Trimming left V 0 bases short and J 4 bases short, with 13 bases between. This CDR3 spans 16 amino acids. CDR1 is MGHRA, CDR2 YSYEKL, per germline.

The rearrangement links TRBV6-6 to TRBJ2-7; 7 nucleotides agree with TRBD1. From germline, CDR1 is MNHNY and CDR2 SVGAGI (reference sequence). Losses at the gene ends were 5 bases for V and 3 bases for J; bases not matched to a gene: 13. The CDR3 totals 16 residues. CDR3 in DNA: TGTGCCAGCAGTCAAACTAGACAGGGAAGGATCTACGAGCAGTACTTC. This sequence encodes CASSQTRQGRIYEQYF.

The chain couples TRBV5-5 to TRBJ2-5, with D hard to call. CDR3 length equals 12 residues. V lost 3 bases and J 4 bases, leaving 7 bases between the germline ends. CDR1 and CDR2 from the germline V gene are SGHKS and YYEKEE (reference sequence). The CDR3 loop is CASSSVGETQYF. In DNA, the CDR3 is TGTGCCAGCAGCTCTGTCGGAGAGACCCAGTACTTC.

The chain carries TRBV2 and TRBJ2-1, with TRBD2 matching 8 bases. V lost 9 bases, J lost 2 bases, and 6 bases stayed unmatched. In germline, CDR1 is SNHLY, CDR2 FYNNEI. This CDR3 region has 14 residues. DNA of the CDR3: TGTGCCAGTGTCAAAGCGGGAGCCTACAATGAGCAGTTCTTC. Protein product: CASVKAGAYNEQFF.

V gene TRBV9 combines with J gene TRBJ2-5; TRBD2 matches 7 bases. With V trimmed by 0 bases and J by 6 bases, 8 bases remained unmatched. This CDR3 region has 15 residues. CDR1 and CDR2 from the germline V gene are SGDLS and YYNGEE. The CDR3 is CASSVGGGGAQTQYF. The CDR3 region has the DNA TGTGCCAGCAGCGTAGGCGGGGGAGGGGCTCAGACCCAGTACTTC.